Following are 30 T cell receptor beta chains from one sample sequenced in a study of cytomegalovirus exposure and HLA in healthy donors. The PCR contained 60 Vbeta and 13 Jbeta primers. Some clones are missing from TCRdb's copy, which holds only in-frame ones; the method was immunoSEQ multiplex PCR. This sample has about 250,000 clones, with approximately 84% found just once. Sequencing was carried out using PBMCs. These receptors all come from a girl aged 2-10 years in good health and CMV-seronegative.

This sequence joins TRBV6-6 and TRBJ2-1; TRBD2 matches at 12 bases. Germline CDR1 and CDR2: MNHNY and SVGAGI (reference sequence). The CDR3 spans 14 residues. V lost 6 bases to trimming and J lost 9 bases; unmatched junction nucleotides: 6. In DNA, the CDR3 is TGTGCCAGCAGACTGACTAGCGGGGGAGGTGAGCAGTTCTTC. It translates to CASRLTSGGGEQFF.

This chain joins TRBV25-1 and TRBJ2-5, with 8 bases identical to TRBD1. CDR3 length: 15 amino acids. The trim removed 4 bases at V and 2 bases at J, leaving 6 bases unmatched. CDR1 is MGHDK and CDR2 is SYGVNS in the germline V gene. The CDR3 here is CASSGPGQVQETQYF. The CDR3 DNA sequence: TGTGCCAGCAGTGGCCCGGGACAGGTTCAAGAGACCCAGTACTTC.

The CDR3 nucleotides read TGTGCCAGCAGCCCTAGACAGATTAGAGACAATGAGCAGTTCTTC. This sequence encodes CASSPRQIRDNEQFF. This chain uses TRBV27 with TRBJ2-1, with D possibly TRBD1 on 5 matching bases. The V gene lost 6 bases and the J gene lost 5 bases, with 17 bases spanning the gap. CDR1 and CDR2 (germline): MNHEY, SMNVEV (reference sequence). CDR3 size: 15 residues.

The rearrangement links TRBV11-2 to TRBJ2-1, with D uncertain. There are 13 residues in the CDR3. The V and J ends lost 0 bases and 5 bases respectively, with 5 bases between them. The germline V gene encodes CDR1 SGHAT and CDR2 FQNNGV. The CDR3 DNA reads TGTGCCAGCAGCTTAGATCGGGACAATGAGCAGTTCTTC. Translation gives CASSLDRDNEQFF.

The chain recombines TRBV30 with TRBJ2-7, with D hard to call. From germline, CDR1 is GTSNPN and CDR2 SVGIG (reference sequence). This CDR3 spans 16 amino acids. V was trimmed by 0 bases and J by 2 bases, leaving 17 bases between them. The chain's CDR3 is CAWSVPGLGVTYEQYF. CDR3 DNA: TGTGCCTGGAGTGTACCGGGTTTAGGTGTGACCTACGAGCAGTACTTC. The full variable domain, completed using reference TRBV30 and TRBJ2-7, is SQTIHQWPATLVQPVGSPLSLECTVEGTSNPNLYWYRQAAGRGLQLLFYSVGIGQISSEVPQNLSASRPQDRQFILSSKKLLLSDSGFYLCAWSVPGLGVTYEQYFGPGTRLTVT.

The chain recombines TRBV14 with TRBJ1-1; D possibly corresponds to TRBD1 (5 bases). This CDR3 has 14 residues. Germline values: CDR1 SGHDN, CDR2 FVKESK. V was pared by 4 bases and J by 6 bases, with 15 bases between. The CDR3 protein is CASSRFQGVAEAFF. CDR3 sequence (DNA): TGTGCCAGCAGCCGTTTCCAGGGTGTGGCTGAAGCTTTCTTT.

The rearrangement joins TRBV9 to TRBJ2-7, with TRBD1 identical over 8 bases. Trimming removed 0 bases from V and 3 bases from J; junction bases left unmatched: 8. The CDR3 runs to 16 residues. Germline assignment: CDR1 SGDLS and CDR2 YYNGEE. Here the CDR3 reads CASSVGATGVGYEQYF. The CDR3 DNA reads TGTGCCAGCAGCGTAGGAGCGACAGGGGTCGGCTACGAGCAGTACTTC.

This chain links TRBV6-1 with TRBJ1-5; D is unclear. V lost 3 bases and J lost 7, with 10 bases in between. The CDR3 contains 13 residues. Looked up from germline, CDR1 is MNHNS and CDR2 is SASEGT. The CDR3 DNA follows: TGTGCCAGCAGTGATACTCACCGGCAGCCCCAGCATTTT. Translation: CASSDTHRQPQHF.

This sequence joins TRBV30 and TRBJ2-1; D is perhaps TRBD2 (6 bases). This CDR3 has 13 residues. The ends were cut back, 3 bases at V and 6 bases at J, with 12 bases in the middle. The germline V gene has CDR1 GTSNPN and CDR2 SVGIG (reference sequence). CDR3 nucleotide sequence: TGTGCCTGGAGCGGGGACTGGGCCAATGAGCAGTTCTTC. This sequence encodes CAWSGDWANEQFF.

This sequence joins TRBV29-1 and TRBJ2-7; 8 bases fit TRBD1. The CDR3 loop spans 13 amino acids. In germline, CDR1 is SQVTM, CDR2 ANQGSEA. J lost 4 bases, V lost 6 bases, and 8 bases had no gene match. CDR3 DNA: TGCAGCGTACTGGGACAGGATTTTTACGAGCAGTACTTC. It encodes CSVLGQDFYEQYF.

V and J are TRBV5-4 and TRBJ2-1; 13 nucleotides align to TRBD2. The CDR3 is 19 residues long. Germline CDR1 and CDR2: SGHNT and YYREEE (reference sequence). With V trimmed by 0 bases and J by 2 bases, 8 bases remained unmatched. This CDR3 reads CASSLGPILAGGTYNEQFF. The DNA of the CDR3 is TGTGCCAGCAGCTTGGGTCCGATACTAGCGGGAGGGACCTACAATGAGCAGTTCTTC.

The rearrangement joins TRBV19 to TRBJ2-3; 11 nucleotides line up with TRBD1. This CDR3 has 16 amino acids. V gave up 4 bases and J gave up 1 base; unmatched junction bases: 4. Per germline, CDR1 LNHDA and CDR2 SQIVND (reference sequence). The CDR3 protein is CASSREGQGGTDTQYF. The CDR3, as DNA: TGTGCCAGTAGTAGGGAGGGACAGGGGGGCACAGATACGCAGTATTTT. Full variable domain (rest looked up from reference TRBV19 and TRBJ2-3): DGGITQSPKYLFRKEGQNVTLSCEQNLNHDAMYWYRQDPGQGLRLIYYSQIVNDFQKGDIAEGYSVSREKKESFPLTVTSAQKNPTAFYLCASSREGQGGTDTQYFGPGTRLTVL.

The rearrangement joins TRBV5-1 to TRBJ1-1; D is ambiguous. Germline V gene sequence: CDR1 SGHRS, CDR2 YFSETQ. V shed 1 base and J shed 11 bases, with 12 bases lying between them. This CDR3 comprises 12 residues. This chain's CDR3 is CASSLNGQSAFF. DNA of the CDR3: TGCGCCAGCAGCTTGAATGGGCAGAGTGCTTTCTTT.

The CDR3 protein is CASSLEGAGDDGYTF. For the CDR3, the DNA is TGTGCCAGCAGCTTGGAAGGCGCAGGGGACGATGGCTACACCTTC. The chain couples TRBV5-4 to TRBJ1-2; D possibly corresponds to TRBD1 (6 bases). CDR3 size: 15 residues. V was shortened by 0 bases and J by 6 bases, with 15 bases between the two germline ends. Germline CDR1 reads SGHNT; CDR2 reads YYREEE (reference sequence).

The chain recombines TRBV18 with TRBJ1-4; D perhaps matches TRBD1 (6 bases). The CDR3 has 15 residues. The V gene's germline CDR1 is KGHSH and CDR2 LQKENI. Trimming stripped 4 bases from V and 0 bases from J, with 9 bases between. CDR3 residues: CASSQQGTTNEKLFF. The DNA for the CDR3 is TGTGCCAGCTCACAACAGGGAACAACTAATGAAAAACTGTTTTTT.

This clone was seen once. DNA for the CDR3: TGCAGTGCTAGTGGGAGCAATACGCAGTATTTT. Translation gives CSASGSNTQYF. V and J are TRBV20-1 and TRBJ2-3; perhaps TRBD2 as D (5 bases). V was pared by 3 bases and J by 7 bases, with 8 bases between. CDR1 and CDR2 (germline): DFQATT, SNEGSKA (reference sequence). This CDR3 spans 11 amino acids.

The chain links TRBV30 to TRBJ2-7; 11 bases fit TRBD1. This CDR3 region has 14 residues. The germline V gene encodes CDR1 GTSNPN and CDR2 SVGIG (reference sequence). V shed 4 bases and J 3 bases; nucleotides not matched to a gene: 5. The CDR3 loop reads CAWTYGTGGYEQYF. Here the CDR3 DNA reads TGTGCCTGGACCTATGGGACAGGGGGCTACGAGCAGTACTTC.

The chain recombines TRBV2 with TRBJ2-5; D might be TRBD2 (6 bases). Germline values: CDR1 SNHLY, CDR2 FYNNEI. CDR3 size: 14 residues. Trimming left V 4 bases short and J 2 bases short, with 11 bases between. CDR3 residues: CASSVSLAQETQYF. Here the CDR3 DNA reads TGTGCCAGCAGTGTATCACTAGCTCAAGAGACCCAGTACTTC.

The genes are TRBV19 and TRBJ1-5; D is ambiguous. V was shortened by 3 bases and J by 0 bases, with 9 bases between the two germline ends. Looked up from germline, CDR1 is LNHDA and CDR2 is SQIVND (reference sequence). The CDR3 runs 15 residues. The CDR3 loop reads CASSIAHYSNQPQHF. Written as DNA, the CDR3 is TGTGCCAGTAGTATTGCTCACTATAGCAATCAGCCCCAGCATTTT. Complete variable domain (other parts from reference TRBV19 and TRBJ1-5): DGGITQSPKYLFRKEGQNVTLSCEQNLNHDAMYWYRQDPGQGLRLIYYSQIVNDFQKGDIAEGYSVSREKKESFPLTVTSAQKNPTAFYLCASSIAHYSNQPQHFGDGTRLSIL.

The genes are TRBV4-1 and TRBJ2-5, with TRBD1 as a possible D gene (6 bases). The CDR3 consists of 16 residues. V gave up 0 bases and J gave up 2 bases, with 13 bases separating them. CDR1 and CDR2 (germline): MGHRA, YSYEKL. The CDR3 DNA follows: TGCGCCAGCAGCCAAGATGTGGGGGCTGGACAAGAGACCCAGTACTTC. Translating gives CASSQDVGAGQETQYF.

The chain employs TRBV7-3 and TRBJ2-1; TRBD2 matches at 14 bases. The ends lost 5 bases at V and 2 bases at J; junction bases unmatched: 5. Germline loops: CDR1 SGHTA, CDR2 FQGTGA. The CDR3 length is 17 residues. CDR3 residues: CASSPRLAGGPYNEQFF. Here the CDR3 DNA reads TGTGCCAGCAGCCCCCGACTAGCGGGGGGGCCCTACAATGAGCAGTTCTTC.

The chain employs TRBV2 and TRBJ2-3; 7 bases are shared with TRBD2. The CDR3 has 15 residues. The V segment lost 4 bases and the J segment 0 bases; nucleotides outside the gene matches: 4. CDR1 and CDR2 from the germline V gene are SNHLY and FYNNEI. The CDR3 loop reads CASSGRGSSTDTQYF. In DNA form, the CDR3 reads TGTGCCAGCAGTGGGCGCGGGAGCAGCACAGATACGCAGTATTTT.

The V and J genes are TRBV15 and TRBJ2-7, with TRBD1 identical over 7 bases. This CDR3 is 13 amino acids long. From germline, CDR1 is LNHNV and CDR2 YYDKDF (reference sequence). V lost 0 bases to trimming and J lost 12 bases; unmatched junction nucleotides: 8. For the CDR3, the DNA is TGTGCCACCAGCAGAGACTGGGACAGACGATGGTACTTC. Its protein product is CATSRDWDRRWYF. The full variable domain, its missing parts supplied by reference TRBV15 and TRBJ2-7, is DAMVIQNPRYQVTQFGKPVTLSCSQTLNHNVMYWYQQKSSQAPKLLFHYYDKDFNNEADTPDNFQSRRPNTSFCFLDIRSPGLGDTAMYLCATSRDWDRRWYFGPGTRLTVT.

This clone is a singleton in its sample. The rearrangement links TRBV7-9 to TRBJ1-4, with TRBD1 as a possible D gene (5 bases). This CDR3 comprises 15 residues. CDR1 and CDR2 from the germline V gene are SEHNR and FQNEAQ (reference sequence). Between the trimmed V and J ends, which lost 5 bases and 7 bases, there was a span of 17 bases. CDR3 nucleotide sequence: TGTGCCAGCAGCCCCCCGGGGGGAAGGAGTGAAAAACTGTTTTTT. It translates to CASSPPGGRSEKLFF.

V is TRBV6-1 and J is TRBJ1-2, with D unresolved. V shed 4 bases and J shed 7 bases, with 7 bases lying between them. Germline CDR1 MNHNS, CDR2 SASEGT. This CDR3 is 11 amino acids long. The CDR3 region has the DNA TGTGCCAGCAGTGGGCAGGTTGGCTACACCTTC. It encodes CASSGQVGYTF.

V gene TRBV2 combines with J gene TRBJ2-6, with TRBD2 matching 7 bases. Germline V gives CDR1 SNHLY, CDR2 FYNNEI. The CDR3 length is 17 residues. V lost 2 bases to trimming and J lost 2 bases; unmatched junction nucleotides: 6. The CDR3 DNA sequence: TGTGCCAGCAGTGAACGGGGGGAGGAAGCTGGGGCCAACGTCCTGACTTTC. It encodes CASSERGEEAGANVLTF. The entire variable domain, with the rest obtained from reference TRBV2 and TRBJ2-6, is as follows: EPEVTQTPSHQVTQMGQEVILRCVPISNHLYFYWYRQILGQKVEFLVSFYNNEISEKSEIFDDQFSVERPDGSNFTLKIRSTKLEDSAMYFCASSERGEEAGANVLTFGAGSRLTVL.

As regards this clone: Other DNA sequences in this specimen translate into the identical CDR3. The chain combines TRBV14 with TRBJ1-2; 8 bases map to TRBD1. This CDR3 region has 16 residues. The V and J ends lost 1 base and 7 bases, in that order; junction bases with no gene match: 11. Germline V gene data show CDR1 as SGHDN and CDR2 as FVKESK. In DNA, the CDR3 is TGTGCCAGCAGCCAAGTAGGACAGGGTACTCGTAGTGGCTACACCTTC. Its translation is CASSQVGQGTRSGYTF.

V gene TRBV29-1 combines with J gene TRBJ2-2, with 11 bases that match TRBD2. The ends lost 5 bases at V and 8 bases at J; junction bases unmatched: 10. Germline loops: CDR1 SQVTM, CDR2 ANQGSEA. The length of the CDR3 is 15 residues. The CDR3 sequence is CSVRLLAGGDGELFF. CDR3 DNA: TGCAGCGTTCGGTTGCTAGCGGGAGGTGATGGGGAGCTGTTTTTT.

The V call is TRBV27, the J call TRBJ2-5, with D unresolved. The closer fit of TRBJ2-7 to the DNA end suggests the J call may be wrong. CDR3 length: 15 residues. Per germline, CDR1 MNHEY and CDR2 SMNVEV (reference sequence). CDR3 loop: CASSWRASPNYEQYF. CDR3 bases: TGTGCCAGCAGTTGGAGAGCGTCCCCCAACTACGAGCAGTACTTC.

This chain joins TRBV7-9 and TRBJ2-1; D ambiguous. Germline values: CDR1 SEHNR, CDR2 FQNEAQ (reference sequence). Deletions cut 1 base from V and 7 bases from J, with 5 bases between. The CDR3 covers 12 residues. Here the CDR3 reads CASSLVVNEQFF. The CDR3 DNA follows: TGTGCCAGCAGCTTAGTAGTGAATGAGCAGTTCTTC.